The entry below gives a single T cell receptor beta chain sequence along with its context. Its target is not known. Each CDR3 protein is one row after TCRdb ran MiXCR on the reads. This table has approximately 470,000 distinct CDR3 sequences, roughly 42% appearing once. The sample belongs to a study of T cell repertoires in cytomegalovirus infection. Study context: Signatures in public TCR beta sequences pointed to both CMV infection and matching HLA type.

Study outcomes and limitations: Public TCR beta family frequency separated CMV-and-HLA carriers, including in an independent cohort.

The CDR3 is 18 amino acids. V gave up 6 bases and J gave up 7 bases; unmatched junction bases: 20. This clonotype originated in a human donor in good health (CMV status not recorded). Some clones in this sample may be carry-over from other donors' samples. The sample here was cultured PBMCs, taken from culture after CMV antigen stimulation. The chain uses TRBV12-3 or TRBV12-4 and TRBJ2-2, with 7 bases identical to TRBD2. CDR3 sequence reads: CASSPLLSLAEAGGELFF. In DNA form, the CDR3 reads TGTGCCAGCAGCCCCCTTTTAAGTCTAGCGGAGGCGGGCGGGGAGCTGTTTTTT.